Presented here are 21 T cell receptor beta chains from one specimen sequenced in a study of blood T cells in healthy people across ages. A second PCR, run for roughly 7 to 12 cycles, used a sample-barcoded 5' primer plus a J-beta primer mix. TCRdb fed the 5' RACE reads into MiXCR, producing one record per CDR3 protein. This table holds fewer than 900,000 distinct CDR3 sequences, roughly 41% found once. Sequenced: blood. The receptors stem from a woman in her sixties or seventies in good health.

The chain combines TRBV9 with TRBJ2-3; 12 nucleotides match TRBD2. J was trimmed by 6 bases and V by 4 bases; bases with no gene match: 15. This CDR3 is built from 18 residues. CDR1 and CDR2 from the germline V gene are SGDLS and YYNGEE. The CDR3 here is CASSPGTSGHALGDTQYF. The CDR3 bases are TGTGCCAGCAGCCCGGGGACTAGCGGGCACGCCTTAGGGGATACGCAGTATTTT.

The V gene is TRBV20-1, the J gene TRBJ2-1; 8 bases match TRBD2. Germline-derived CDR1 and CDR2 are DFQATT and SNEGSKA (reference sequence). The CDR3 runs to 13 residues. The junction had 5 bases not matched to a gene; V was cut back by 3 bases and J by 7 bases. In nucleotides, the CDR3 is TGCAGTGCTAGTCCTAGCGGGCGTAATGAGCAGTTCTTC. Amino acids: CSASPSGRNEQFF.

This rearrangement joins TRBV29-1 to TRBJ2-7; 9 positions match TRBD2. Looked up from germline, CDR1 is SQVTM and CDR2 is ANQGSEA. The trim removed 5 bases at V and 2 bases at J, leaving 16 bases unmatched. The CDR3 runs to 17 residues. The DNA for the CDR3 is TGCAGCGTTCTGGGCCAGGGGGGTAGCGGGAGTGCCTACGAGCAGTACTTC. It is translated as CSVLGQGGSGSAYEQYF.

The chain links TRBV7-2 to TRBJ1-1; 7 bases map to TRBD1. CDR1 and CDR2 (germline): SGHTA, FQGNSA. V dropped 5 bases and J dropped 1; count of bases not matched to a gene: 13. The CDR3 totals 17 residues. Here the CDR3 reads CASSKGGGGPENTEAFF. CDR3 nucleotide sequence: TGTGCCAGCAGCAAAGGGGGCGGGGGACCCGAGAACACTGAAGCTTTCTTT.

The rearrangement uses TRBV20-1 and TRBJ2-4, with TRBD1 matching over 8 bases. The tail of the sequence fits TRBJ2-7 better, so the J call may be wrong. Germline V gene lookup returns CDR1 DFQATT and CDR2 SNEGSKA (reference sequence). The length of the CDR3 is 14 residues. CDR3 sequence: CSAIAGTGLYEQYF. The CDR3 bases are TGCAGTGCTATAGCCGGGACAGGCCTATACGAGCAGTACTTC.

The chain's CDR3 is CASSVTGERHGYTF. Written as DNA, the CDR3 is TGTGCCAGCAGTGTTACAGGGGAACGGCATGGCTACACCTTC. The J gene is TRBJ1-2, the V gene TRBV25-1, with 7 bases identical to TRBD1. This CDR3 region has 14 residues. The V segment lost 4 bases and the J segment 6 bases; nucleotides outside the gene matches: 8. Germline-derived CDR1 and CDR2 are MGHDK and SYGVNS.

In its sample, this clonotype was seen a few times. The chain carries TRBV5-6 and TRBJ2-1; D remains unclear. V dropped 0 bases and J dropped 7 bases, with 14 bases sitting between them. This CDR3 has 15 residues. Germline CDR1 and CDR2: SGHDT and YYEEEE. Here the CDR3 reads CASSLAERVGNEQFF. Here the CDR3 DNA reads TGTGCCAGCAGCTTGGCGGAACGGGTGGGAAATGAGCAGTTCTTC.

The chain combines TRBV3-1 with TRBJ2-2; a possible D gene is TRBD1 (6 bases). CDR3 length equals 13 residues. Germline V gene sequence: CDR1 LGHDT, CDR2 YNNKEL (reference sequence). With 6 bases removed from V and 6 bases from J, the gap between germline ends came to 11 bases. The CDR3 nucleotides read TGTGCCAGCAGTCGATCAGGGGCCGGGGAGCTGTTTTTT. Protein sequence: CASSRSGAGELFF. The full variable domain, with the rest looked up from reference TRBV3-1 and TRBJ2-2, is DTAVSQTPKYLVTQMGNDKSIKCEQNLGHDTMYWYKQDSKKFLKIMFSYNNKELIINETVPNRFSPKSPDKAHLNLHINSLELGDSAVYFCASSRSGAGELFFGEGSRLTVL.

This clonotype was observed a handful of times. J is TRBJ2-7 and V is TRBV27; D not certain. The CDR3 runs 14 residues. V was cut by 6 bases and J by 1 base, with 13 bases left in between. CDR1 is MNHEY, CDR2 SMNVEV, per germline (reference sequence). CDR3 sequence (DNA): TGTGCCAGCAGGGTAGGCACGACTTCCTACGAGCAGTACTTC. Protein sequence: CASRVGTTSYEQYF.

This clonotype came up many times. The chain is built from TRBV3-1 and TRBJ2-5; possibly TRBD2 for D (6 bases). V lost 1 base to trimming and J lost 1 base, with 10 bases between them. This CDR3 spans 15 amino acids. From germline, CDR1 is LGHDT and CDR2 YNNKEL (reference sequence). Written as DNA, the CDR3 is TGTGCCAGCAGCCAAGGGACGGGGGTCCAAGAGACCCAGTACTTC. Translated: CASSQGTGVQETQYF.

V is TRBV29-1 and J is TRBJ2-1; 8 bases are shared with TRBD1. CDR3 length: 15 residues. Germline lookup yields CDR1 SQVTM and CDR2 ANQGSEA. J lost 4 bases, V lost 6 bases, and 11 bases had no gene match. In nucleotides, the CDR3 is TGCAGCGTCCCGACAGGGGCTAACCGATACAATGAGCAGTTCTTC. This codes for CSVPTGANRYNEQFF.

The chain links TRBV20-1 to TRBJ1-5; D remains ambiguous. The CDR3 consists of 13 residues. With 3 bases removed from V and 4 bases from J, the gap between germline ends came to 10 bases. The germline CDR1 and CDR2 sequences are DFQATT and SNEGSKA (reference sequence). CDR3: CSARVTSNQPQHF. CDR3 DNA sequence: TGCAGTGCTAGGGTGACGAGTAATCAGCCCCAGCATTTT.

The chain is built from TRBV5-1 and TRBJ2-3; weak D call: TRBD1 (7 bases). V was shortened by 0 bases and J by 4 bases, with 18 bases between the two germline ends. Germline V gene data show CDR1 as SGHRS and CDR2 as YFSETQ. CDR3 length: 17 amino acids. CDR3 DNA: TGCGCCAGCAGCTTGGCCCTAGGAGGGGGCGAGGCAGATACGCAGTATTTT. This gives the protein CASSLALGGGEADTQYF.

This CDR3 reads CASSEPGWGQDEQFF. DNA for the CDR3: TGTGCCAGCAGTGAACCGGGGTGGGGGCAAGATGAGCAGTTCTTC. J is TRBJ2-1 and V is TRBV25-1; maybe TRBD1 (6 bases). Trimming removed 2 bases at V and 8 bases at J, with 16 bases between. The CDR3 consists of 15 residues. Germline V gives CDR1 MGHDK, CDR2 SYGVNS.

The CDR3 coding sequence is TGTGCCAGTGCCCTCTTCTTAGCGGGGGCCACAGATACGCAGTATTTT. Protein sequence: CASALFLAGATDTQYF. The chain recombines TRBV19 with TRBJ2-3; 9 bases line up with TRBD2. The V gene's germline CDR1 is LNHDA and CDR2 SQIVND (reference sequence). The junction had 11 bases not matched to a gene; V was cut back by 8 bases and J by 2 bases. This CDR3 is 16 amino acids long.

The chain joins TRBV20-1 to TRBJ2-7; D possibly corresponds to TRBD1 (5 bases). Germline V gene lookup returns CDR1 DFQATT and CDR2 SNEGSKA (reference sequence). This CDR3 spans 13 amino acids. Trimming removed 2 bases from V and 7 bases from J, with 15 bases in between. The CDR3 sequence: CSARLGAADEQYF. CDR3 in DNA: TGCAGTGCTAGATTAGGGGCCGCGGATGAGCAGTACTTC.

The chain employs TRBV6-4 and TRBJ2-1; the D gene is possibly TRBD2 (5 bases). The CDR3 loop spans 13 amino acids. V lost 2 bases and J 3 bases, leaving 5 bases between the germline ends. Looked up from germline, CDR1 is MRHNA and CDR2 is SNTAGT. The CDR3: CASSDRDYNEQFF. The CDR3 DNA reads TGTGCCAGCAGTGACCGGGACTACAATGAGCAGTTCTTC.

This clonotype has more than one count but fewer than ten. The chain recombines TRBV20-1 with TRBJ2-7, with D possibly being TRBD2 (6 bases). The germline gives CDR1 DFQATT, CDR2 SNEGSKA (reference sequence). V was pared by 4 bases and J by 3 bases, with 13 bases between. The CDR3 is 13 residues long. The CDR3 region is CSAKSGADYEQYF. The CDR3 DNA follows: TGCAGTGCTAAGTCGGGAGCGGACTACGAGCAGTACTTC.

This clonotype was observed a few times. The CDR3 bases are TGTGCCATCAGTGAGCGACGGGACAGGGGGCATCGGGAGCAGTACTTC. Encoded protein: CAISERRDRGHREQYF. The V and J genes are TRBV10-3 and TRBJ2-5; 12 bases agree with TRBD1. This CDR3 spans 16 amino acids. Losses at the gene ends were 2 bases for V and 11 bases for J; bases not matched to a gene: 12. CDR1 is ENHRY, CDR2 SYGVKD, per germline.

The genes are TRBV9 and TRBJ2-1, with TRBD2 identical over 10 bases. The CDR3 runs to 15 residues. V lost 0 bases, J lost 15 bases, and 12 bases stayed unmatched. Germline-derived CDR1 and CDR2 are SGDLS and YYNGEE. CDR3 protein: CASSVEGVSGRDLFF. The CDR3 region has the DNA TGTGCCAGCAGCGTAGAAGGGGTGAGCGGGAGGGATCTGTTCTTC.

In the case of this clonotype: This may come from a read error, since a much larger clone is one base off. The DNA for the CDR3 is TGTGCCAGCAGCCTAAAGGGACAGGGTATTGGCGAGCAGTACTTC. It codes for CASSLKGQGIGEQYF. This chain joins TRBV7-6 and TRBJ2-7; TRBD1 matches 9 bases. The CDR3 runs to 15 residues. V lost 5 bases to trimming and J lost 6 bases; unmatched junction nucleotides: 11. Looked up from germline, CDR1 is SGHVS and CDR2 is FNYEAQ. Variable domain in full (rest from reference TRBV7-6 and TRBJ2-7): GAGVSQSPRYKVTKRGQDVALRCDPISGHVSLYWYRQALGQGPEFLTYFNYEAQQDKSGLPNDRFSAERPEGSISTLTIQRTEQRDSAMYRCASSLKGQGIGEQYFGPGTRLTVT.